What follows are 5 T cell receptor beta chains derived from one specimen sequenced in a study of CD8 T cells in ankylosing spondylitis. Study results and limitations: Seven to nine highly homologous variants formed a TCR beta motif that appeared characteristic of ankylosing spondylitis blood.

TCRdb re-analysed the 5' RACE reads in MiXCR, keeping a single row per CDR3 protein. This table has about 390,000 distinct CDR3 sequences, around 22% appearing once. These receptors lack a known antigen. What was sequenced was blood, either unsorted or a sorted T cell fraction (not recorded which). The receptors were gathered from a male donor with ankylosing spondylitis.

This clonotype has at least ten counts. The chain recombines TRBV4-3 with TRBJ2-3, with 12 nucleotides matching TRBD2. The CDR3 totals 17 residues. V dropped 4 bases and J dropped 2; count of bases not matched to a gene: 7. Germline values: CDR1 LGHNA, CDR2 YSLEER. The CDR3 bases are TGCGCCAGCAGCCGACGACTAGCGGGAGATTTCACAGATACGCAGTATTTT. It yields the protein CASSRRLAGDFTDTQYF.

CDR3 nucleotide sequence: TGCAGTGCTCTTGTTCCGGGACTAGTTTACAATGAGCAGTTCTTC. It encodes CSALVPGLVYNEQFF. The V call is TRBV20-1, the J call TRBJ2-1; TRBD2 aligns across 8 bases. V dropped 5 bases and J dropped 4; count of bases not matched to a gene: 10. The CDR3 has 15 residues. CDR1 DFQATT and CDR2 SNEGSKA come from the germline V gene (reference sequence).

V gene TRBV28 combines with J gene TRBJ2-2; TRBD2 aligns across 9 bases. Germline CDR1 MDHEN, CDR2 SYDVKM. The CDR3 covers 17 residues. V dropped 2 bases and J dropped 4; count of bases not matched to a gene: 8. Written as DNA, the CDR3 is TGTGCCAGCAGTTTAACGGCGGGAGGGCCAGGCACCGGGGAGCTGTTTTTT. Protein: CASSLTAGGPGTGELFF.

The gene calls are TRBV30 and TRBJ2-7; the D gene could be TRBD1 or TRBD2 (5 bases each). This CDR3 is built from 13 residues. Germline V gene sequence: CDR1 GTSNPN, CDR2 SVGIG (reference sequence). V lost 3 bases to trimming and J lost 5 bases, with 14 bases between them. The CDR3 coding sequence is TGTGCCTGGAGCGACCGGGACGGCCACGAGCAGTACTTC. Amino acids: CAWSDRDGHEQYF.

The genes are TRBV9 and TRBJ2-2; D not certain. Germline V gene lookup returns CDR1 SGDLS and CDR2 YYNGEE. V lost 0 bases and J 3 bases, leaving 3 bases between the germline ends. This CDR3 comprises 13 residues. CDR3 DNA: TGTGCCAGCAGCGTAGGTGACACCGGGGAGCTGTTTTTT. Translated, it gives CASSVGDTGELFF.